This is a list of T cell receptor beta chains from one sample in a study of blood T cells in healthy people across ages. A single record per CDR3 protein comes from TCRdb applying MiXCR to the 5' RACE reads. The sample lists about 780,000 distinct CDR3 sequences, around 50% occurring once. The sequencing input was blood. All receptors derive from a man aged 80 or over in good health. Both conserved end residues are part of each CDR3. A D gene is named only where the DNA matches it firmly. Expanded clones are given a class, and other clones once, few, many or no size at all.

j_call | v_call | d_call | clone_size | cdr3_aa | cdr3_nt
TRBJ1-5 | TRBV18 | TRBD1 | few | CASSTGTGLGQPQHF | TGTGCCAGCTCAACCGGGACAGGGCTTGGCCAGCCCCAGCATTTT
TRBJ2-5 | TRBV7-3 | NA | NA | CASSLNHQETQYF | TGTGCCAGCAGCTTAAATCACCAAGAGACCCAGTACTTC
TRBJ1-6 | TRBV28 | NA | NA | CASSPGGGPVYSSPLHF | TGTGCCAGCAGCCCTGGCGGAGGTCCTGTCTATAGTTCACCCCTCCACTTT
TRBJ1-2 | TRBV4-3 | TRBD1 | NA | CASSQVARDRAFHGYTF | TGCGCCAGCAGCCAAGTGGCACGGGACAGGGCTTTCCATGGCTACACCTTC
TRBJ1-1 | TRBV27 | NA | few | CASHKGSGVLEAFF | TGTGCCAGCCACAAAGGGTCAGGGGTCCTTGAGGCTTTCTTT
TRBJ1-2 | TRBV6-1 | NA | NA | CASSEAHESGYTF | TGTGCCAGCAGTGAGGCTCACGAGAGTGGCTACACCTTC
TRBJ2-5 | TRBV29-1 | TRBD1 | few | CSQKTGVETQYF | TGCAGCCAAAAGACAGGGGTTGAGACCCAGTACTTC
TRBJ2-5 | TRBV15 | NA | NA | CATSRGTAYQETQYF | TGTGCCACCAGCAGAGGGACAGCGTACCAAGAGACCCAGTACTTC
TRBJ2-1 | TRBV5-1 | NA | NA | CASSPRTESSYNEQFF | TGCGCCAGCAGCCCGCGGACCGAAAGCTCCTACAATGAGCAGTTCTTC
TRBJ1-1 | TRBV7-9 | NA | NA | CASSDVNTEAFF | TGTGCCAGCAGCGACGTAAACACTGAAGCTTTCTTT
TRBJ2-5 | TRBV29-1 | NA | NA | CSVGGANEETQYF | TGCAGCGTTGGGGGGGCCAATGAAGAGACCCAGTACTTC
TRBJ2-7 | TRBV5-1 | TRBD2 | NA | CASSPGLAASSYNEQYF | TGCGCCAGCAGCCCAGGACTAGCGGCTAGCTCCTACAATGAGCAGTACTTC
TRBJ2-2 | TRBV20-1 | NA | NA | CSANHRKVPGELFF | TGCAGTGCTAACCACAGGAAGGTCCCCGGGGAGCTGTTTTTT
TRBJ2-7 | TRBV27 | NA | once | CASSLVPNSYNEQYF | TGTGCCAGCAGTCTGGTCCCCAACTCCTACAATGAGCAGTACTTC
TRBJ2-7 | TRBV6-5 | NA | NA | CASSLHSGAGALLQFEQYF | TGTGCCAGCAGCTTACACTCTGGGGCCGGCGCACTCCTACAATTTGAGCAGTACTTC
TRBJ2-3 | TRBV4-2 | NA | NA | CASSQGVQGTDTQYF | TGTGCCAGCAGCCAAGGCGTCCAGGGCACAGATACGCAGTATTTT
TRBJ2-7 | TRBV28 | TRBD1 | few | CASSLETGGTSYEQYF | TGTGCCAGCAGTTTAGAGACAGGGGGCACCTCCTACGAGCAGTACTTC
TRBJ2-5 | TRBV29-1 | NA | NA | CSVRSAQETQYF | TGCAGCGTTAGGTCAGCTCAAGAGACCCAGTACTTC
TRBJ2-7 | TRBV20-1 | TRBD1 | NA | CSAREGQGGSYEQYF | TGCAGTGCTAGAGAGGGACAGGGGGGCTCCTACGAGCAGTACTTC
TRBJ2-1 | TRBV9 | NA | many | CASSLSEHEQFF | TGTGCCAGCAGCCTTAGTGAGCATGAGCAGTTCTTC